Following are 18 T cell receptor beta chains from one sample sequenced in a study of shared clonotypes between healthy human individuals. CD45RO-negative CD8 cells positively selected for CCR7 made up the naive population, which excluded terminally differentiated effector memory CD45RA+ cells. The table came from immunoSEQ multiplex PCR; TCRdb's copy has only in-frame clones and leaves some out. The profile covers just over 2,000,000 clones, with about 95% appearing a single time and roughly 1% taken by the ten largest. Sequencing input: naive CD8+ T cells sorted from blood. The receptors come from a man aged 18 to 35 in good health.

As DNA, the CDR3 is TGCGCCAGCAGTGACCCCCTCTCGTTCCCGAATCCGAATGGCTACACCTTC. Residues: CASSDPLSFPNPNGYTF. The V and J genes are TRBV10-2 and TRBJ1-2; D unclear. Between the trimmed V and J ends, which lost 3 bases and 6 bases, there was a span of 23 bases. The CDR3 sequence is 17 residues long. Germline-derived CDR1 and CDR2 are WSHSY and SAAADI.

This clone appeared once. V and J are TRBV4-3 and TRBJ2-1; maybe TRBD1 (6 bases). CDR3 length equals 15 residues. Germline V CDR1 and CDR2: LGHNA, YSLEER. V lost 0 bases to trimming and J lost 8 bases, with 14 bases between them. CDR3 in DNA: TGCGCCAGCAGCCAAGATACAGGGCGCGGCGATGAGCAGTTCTTC. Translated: CASSQDTGRGDEQFF.

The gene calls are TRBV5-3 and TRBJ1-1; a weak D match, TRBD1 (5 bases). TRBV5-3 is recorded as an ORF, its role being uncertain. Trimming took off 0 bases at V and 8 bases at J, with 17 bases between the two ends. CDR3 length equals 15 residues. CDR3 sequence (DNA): TGTGCCAGAAGCTTGGCCCCGCTAAGGGGTTCCGAAGCTTTCTTT. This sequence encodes CARSLAPLRGSEAFF.

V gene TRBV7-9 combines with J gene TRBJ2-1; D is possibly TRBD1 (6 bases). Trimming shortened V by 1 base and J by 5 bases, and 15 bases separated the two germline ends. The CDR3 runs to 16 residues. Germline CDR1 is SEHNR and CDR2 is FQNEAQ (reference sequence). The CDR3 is CASSLVTGYPHNEQFF. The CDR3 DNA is TGTGCCAGCAGCTTAGTAACAGGGTATCCCCACAATGAGCAGTTCTTC.

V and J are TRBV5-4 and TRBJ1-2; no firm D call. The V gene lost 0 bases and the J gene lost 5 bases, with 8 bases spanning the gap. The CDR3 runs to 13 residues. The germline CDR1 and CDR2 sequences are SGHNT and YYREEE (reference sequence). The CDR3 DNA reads TGTGCCAGCAGCTTGGATGGAGGGTATGGCTACACCTTC. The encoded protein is CASSLDGGYGYTF.

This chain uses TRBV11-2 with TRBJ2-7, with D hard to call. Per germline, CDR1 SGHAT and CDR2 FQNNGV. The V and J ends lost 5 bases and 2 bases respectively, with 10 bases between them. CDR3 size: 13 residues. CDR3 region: CASSPGSTYEQYF. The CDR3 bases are TGTGCCAGCAGCCCCGGGTCGACCTACGAGCAGTACTTC.

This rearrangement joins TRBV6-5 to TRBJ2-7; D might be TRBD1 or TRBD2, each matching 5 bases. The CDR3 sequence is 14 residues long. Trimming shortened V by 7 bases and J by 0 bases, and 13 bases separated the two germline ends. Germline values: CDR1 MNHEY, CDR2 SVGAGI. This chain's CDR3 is CASKAPGTSYEQYF. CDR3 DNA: TGTGCCAGCAAAGCACCCGGGACCTCCTACGAGCAGTACTTC.

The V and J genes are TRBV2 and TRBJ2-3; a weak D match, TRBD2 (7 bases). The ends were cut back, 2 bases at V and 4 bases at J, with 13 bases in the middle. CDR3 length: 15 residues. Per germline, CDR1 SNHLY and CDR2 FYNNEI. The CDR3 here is CASSEIGGRADTQYF. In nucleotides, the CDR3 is TGTGCCAGCAGTGAAATCGGGGGGCGGGCAGATACGCAGTATTTT.

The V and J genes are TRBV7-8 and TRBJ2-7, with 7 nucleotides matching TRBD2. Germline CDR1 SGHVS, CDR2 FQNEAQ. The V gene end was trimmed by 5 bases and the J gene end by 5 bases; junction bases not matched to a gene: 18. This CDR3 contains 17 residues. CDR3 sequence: CASSLGLEGSGADEQYF. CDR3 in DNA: TGTGCCAGCAGCCTAGGCTTAGAGGGGAGCGGGGCCGACGAGCAGTACTTC.

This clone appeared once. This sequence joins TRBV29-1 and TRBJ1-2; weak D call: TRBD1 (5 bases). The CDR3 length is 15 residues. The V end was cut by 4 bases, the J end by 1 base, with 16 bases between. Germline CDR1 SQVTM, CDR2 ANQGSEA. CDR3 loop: CSVVGAGPINYGYTF. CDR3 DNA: TGCAGCGTTGTAGGGGCGGGACCGATTAACTATGGCTACACCTTC.

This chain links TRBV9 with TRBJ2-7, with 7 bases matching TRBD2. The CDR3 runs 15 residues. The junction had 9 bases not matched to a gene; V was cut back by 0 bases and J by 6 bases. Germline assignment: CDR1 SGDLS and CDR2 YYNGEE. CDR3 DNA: TGTGCCAGCAGCGTAGTGGGCGGGAGCCCCTCCGAGCAGTACTTC. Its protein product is CASSVVGGSPSEQYF.

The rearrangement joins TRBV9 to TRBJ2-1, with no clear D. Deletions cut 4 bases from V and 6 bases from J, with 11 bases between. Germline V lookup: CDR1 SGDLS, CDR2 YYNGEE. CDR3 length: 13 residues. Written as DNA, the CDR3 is TGTGCCAGCAGCTCCCGTGTCGCCAATGAGCAGTTCTTC. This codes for CASSSRVANEQFF.

The CDR3 protein is CSVDSGVGTGELFF. DNA of the CDR3: TGCAGCGTTGACTCGGGGGTAGGCACCGGGGAGCTGTTTTTT. The chain is built from TRBV29-1 and TRBJ2-2; weak D call: TRBD2 (6 bases). CDR3 length: 14 residues. Germline CDR1 SQVTM, CDR2 ANQGSEA. V lost 3 bases and J 4 bases, leaving 12 bases between the germline ends.

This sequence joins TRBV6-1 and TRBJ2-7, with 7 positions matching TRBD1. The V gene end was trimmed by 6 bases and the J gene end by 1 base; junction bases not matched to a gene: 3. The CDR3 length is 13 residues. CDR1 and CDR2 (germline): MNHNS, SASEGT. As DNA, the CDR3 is TGTGCCAGCAGAGACAGGGTTTCCTACGAGCAGTACTTC. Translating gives CASRDRVSYEQYF.

The CDR3 DNA sequence: TGTGCCAGCAGCTTAGGTCTACTTTACGAGCAGTACTTC. It specifies CASSLGLLYEQYF. The chain has TRBV7-2 and TRBJ2-7, with D hard to call. Germline values: CDR1 SGHTA, CDR2 FQGNSA. The CDR3 length is 13 residues. Trimming pared 1 base from V and 4 bases from J, leaving 8 bases between.

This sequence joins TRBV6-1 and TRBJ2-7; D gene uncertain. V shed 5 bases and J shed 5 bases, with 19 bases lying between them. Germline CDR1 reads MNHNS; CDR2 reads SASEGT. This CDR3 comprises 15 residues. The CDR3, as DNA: TGTGCCAGCAGTCCCCTTCCGCAGAGGTTCGACGAGCAGTACTTC. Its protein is CASSPLPQRFDEQYF.

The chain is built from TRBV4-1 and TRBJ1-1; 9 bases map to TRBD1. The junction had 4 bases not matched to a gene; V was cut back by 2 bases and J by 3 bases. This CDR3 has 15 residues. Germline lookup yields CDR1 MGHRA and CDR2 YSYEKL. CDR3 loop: CASSQRDRADTEAFF. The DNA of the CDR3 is TGCGCCAGCAGCCAACGGGACAGGGCGGACACTGAAGCTTTCTTT.

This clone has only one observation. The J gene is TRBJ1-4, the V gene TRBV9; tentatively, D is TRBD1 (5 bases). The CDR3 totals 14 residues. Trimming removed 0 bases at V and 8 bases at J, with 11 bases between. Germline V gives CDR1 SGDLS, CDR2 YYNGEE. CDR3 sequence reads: CASSVDGTEEKLFF. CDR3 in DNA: TGTGCCAGCAGCGTAGACGGGACGGAGGAAAAACTGTTTTTT.